Shown below are 21 T cell receptor beta chains from a single sample sequenced in a study of patients and donors after allogeneic stem cell transplantation. TCRdb independently ran MiXCR on the RT-PCR reads; one entry per CDR3 protein. The data hold about 960,000 distinct CDR3 sequences, with approximately 19% observed a single time. Input material: blood, either unsorted or a sorted T cell fraction (not recorded which). These TCRs come from a human donor who was either an allogeneic HSCT recipient or a stem cell or donor lymphocyte infusion donor (not recorded which). It is not recorded whose cells these are; they may come from a transplant donor.

The table lists this clonotype with a few counts. The CDR3 coding sequence is TGTGCCAGCAGCTCGGGACAGAACAATCAGCCCCAGCATTTT. Translating gives CASSSGQNNQPQHF. The rearrangement uses TRBV7-9 and TRBJ1-5, with 7 bases matching TRBD1. CDR1 is SEHNR, CDR2 FQNEAQ, per germline (reference sequence). The trim removed 4 bases at V and 3 bases at J, leaving 3 bases unmatched. CDR3 size: 14 residues.

The rearrangement links TRBV20-1 to TRBJ2-1; 11 bases are shared with TRBD2. The CDR3 contains 15 residues. Germline CDR1 is DFQATT and CDR2 is SNEGSKA (reference sequence). J was trimmed by 4 bases and V by 6 bases; bases with no gene match: 8. CDR3 region: CSAQSGLAVYNEQFF. The CDR3 coding sequence is TGCAGTGCCCAGTCGGGACTAGCGGTATACAATGAGCAGTTCTTC.

The J gene is TRBJ1-1, the V gene TRBV29-1; 9 positions agree with TRBD1. The trim removed 6 bases at V and 4 bases at J, leaving 6 bases unmatched. This CDR3 has 13 residues. Germline lookup yields CDR1 SQVTM and CDR2 ANQGSEA. This chain's CDR3 is CSVYGQGPTEAFF. CDR3 DNA: TGCAGCGTGTACGGACAGGGGCCCACTGAAGCTTTCTTT.

The V call is TRBV25-1, the J call TRBJ1-5; TRBD1 matches 9 bases. J lost 6 bases, V lost 4 bases, and 16 bases had no gene match. The CDR3 has 18 amino acids. Per the germline V gene, CDR1 is MGHDK and CDR2 is SYGVNS. The CDR3 here is CASSGVPGQGPGSQPQHF. The CDR3 DNA is TGTGCCAGCAGTGGAGTCCCGGGACAGGGCCCGGGGAGTCAGCCCCAGCATTTT.

The genes are TRBV19 and TRBJ1-1; 8 bases map to TRBD1. CDR1 and CDR2 (germline): LNHDA, SQIVND (reference sequence). The CDR3 covers 18 residues. The junction had 15 bases not matched to a gene; V was cut back by 6 bases and J by 0 bases. DNA of the CDR3: TGTGCCAGTAGGCCAGGGGGCGGCTCATACCTTATGAACACTGAAGCTTTCTTT. Encoded protein: CASRPGGGSYLMNTEAFF.

CDR3: CASSLARRGDRAFF. The CDR3 nucleotides read TGTGCCAGCAGCTTAGCCCGTCGGGGGGATAGGGCTTTCTTT. The chain has TRBV11-2 and TRBJ1-1, with D perhaps matching TRBD1 (5 bases). The CDR3 sequence is 14 residues long. With 1 base removed from V and 11 bases from J, the gap between germline ends came to 17 bases. The germline V gene has CDR1 SGHAT and CDR2 FQNNGV.

V and J are TRBV7-2 and TRBJ2-3, with D perhaps being TRBD1 or TRBD2 (5 bases each). Germline CDR1 SGHTA, CDR2 FQGNSA. The CDR3 length is 16 residues. The V and J ends lost 3 bases and 3 bases respectively, with 16 bases between them. CDR3 coding DNA: TGTGCCAGCAGCTTTACCGGGACGGGTAGGACAGATACGCAGTATTTT. Translating it yields CASSFTGTGRTDTQYF.

The chain uses TRBV27 and TRBJ1-2; D gene uncertain. CDR1 and CDR2 from the germline V gene are MNHEY and SMNVEV (reference sequence). CDR3 size: 14 residues. V lost 3 bases, J lost 3 bases, and 11 bases lay in between. Here the CDR3 reads CASSFKGWDYGYTF. The CDR3 DNA follows: TGTGCCAGCAGTTTTAAGGGTTGGGACTATGGCTACACCTTC.

The chain joins TRBV7-4 to TRBJ2-1; D is unclear. The length of the CDR3 is 10 residues. Germline CDR1 is SGHVT and CDR2 is SQSDAQ. With 7 bases removed from V and 6 bases from J, the gap between germline ends came to 4 bases. The CDR3 region has the DNA TGTGCCAGCAAGCCCAATGAGCAGTTCTTC. Protein: CASKPNEQFF.

The chain employs TRBV14 and TRBJ2-6; 7 bases fit TRBD2. The CDR3 has 16 residues. The trim removed 4 bases at V and 9 bases at J, leaving 12 bases unmatched. Germline values: CDR1 SGHDN, CDR2 FVKESK. The CDR3 DNA reads TGTGCCAGCAGCCCCCCGGGGCGGACTAGGGGCAACGTCCTGACTTTC. Its protein is CASSPPGRTRGNVLTF.

This clonotype has more than one count but fewer than ten. The chain has TRBV4-1 and TRBJ2-7, with TRBD1 matching 8 bases. CDR1 and CDR2 from the germline V gene are MGHRA and YSYEKL. Losses at the gene ends were 2 bases for V and 5 bases for J; bases not matched to a gene: 8. The CDR3 is 15 residues long. In nucleotides, the CDR3 is TGCGCCAGCAGCCAAACGACAGGGGTAGTCGACGAGCAGTACTTC. Translating it yields CASSQTTGVVDEQYF.

This chain uses TRBV6-1 with TRBJ1-5; 8 nucleotides agree with TRBD1. Trimming took 7 bases from V and 0 from J; bases not matched to a gene: 2. This CDR3 region has 14 residues. Germline V lookup: CDR1 MNHNS, CDR2 SASEGT. The CDR3 sequence: CASTGQGSNQPQHF. The CDR3 DNA follows: TGTGCCAGCACCGGACAGGGTAGCAATCAGCCCCAGCATTTT.

This clonotype has just a few counts. DNA for the CDR3: TGTGCCAGCAGTGATGGGACAGGCAGGAACACCGGGGAGCTGTTTTTT. Translating gives CASSDGTGRNTGELFF. The V gene is TRBV25-1, the J gene TRBJ2-2, with TRBD1 identical over 8 bases. Germline V CDR1 and CDR2: MGHDK, SYGVNS. The CDR3 covers 16 residues. V lost 3 bases to trimming and J lost 1 base; unmatched junction nucleotides: 4.

V usage is TRBV27 and J usage is TRBJ2-7; D possibly matches TRBD1 or TRBD2 (5 bases each). The CDR3 covers 14 residues. V gave up 6 bases and J gave up 6 bases, with 18 bases separating them. Germline CDR1 MNHEY, CDR2 SMNVEV (reference sequence). This CDR3 is CASSQGIIGSEQYF. The CDR3 nucleotides are TGTGCCAGCAGCCAGGGAATTATAGGGAGCGAGCAGTACTTC.

The table lists this clonotype with a few counts. The chain links TRBV12-3 or TRBV12-4 to TRBJ1-5, with D unresolved. The V and J ends lost 3 bases and 11 bases respectively, with 14 bases between them. The CDR3 runs 13 residues. In nucleotides, the CDR3 is TGTGCCAGCAGTTTCCGGGTCGGGCGGACCCAGCATTTT. Its protein product is CASSFRVGRTQHF.

The chain is built from TRBV12-3 or TRBV12-4 and TRBJ2-7; D not resolved. This CDR3 region has 16 residues. V gave up 0 bases and J gave up 5 bases, with 17 bases separating them. Here the CDR3 DNA reads TGTGCCAGCAGTTTAGCGCTGGCTCCCGGAGTGAACGAGCAGTACTTC. Protein sequence: CASSLALAPGVNEQYF.

A note on this clonotype: A much larger clone lies a single base off, so this may be a read error. The rearrangement joins TRBV20-1 to TRBJ1-2; D gene uncertain. Trimming stripped 4 bases from V and 0 bases from J, with 6 bases between. Germline V gene sequence: CDR1 DFQATT, CDR2 SNEGSKA (reference sequence). This CDR3 is built from 12 residues. The DNA for the CDR3 is TGCAGTGCTATAGGGACTAACTATGGCTACACCTTC. Amino acid sequence: CSAIGTNYGYTF.

The chain carries TRBV24-1 and TRBJ1-5; 8 bases agree with TRBD1. The CDR3 length is 14 residues. V lost 3 bases to trimming and J lost 9 bases; unmatched junction nucleotides: 6. CDR1 and CDR2 (germline): KGHDR, SFDVKD. The CDR3: CATSDGTGTWPQHF. Written as DNA, the CDR3 is TGTGCCACCAGTGATGGGACAGGCACCTGGCCCCAGCATTTT.

This clonotype occurred many times. The chain recombines TRBV4-3 with TRBJ2-1; D perhaps matches TRBD1 (5 bases). V was pared by 0 bases and J by 3 bases, with 9 bases between. This CDR3 spans 15 amino acids. Germline assignment: CDR1 LGHNA and CDR2 YSLEER. The CDR3 DNA reads TGCGCCAGCAGCCAAGACAGGGTGGGCTACAATGAGCAGTTCTTC. This gives the protein CASSQDRVGYNEQFF.

The gene calls are TRBV4-1 and TRBJ2-2; 13 nucleotides agree with TRBD2. The germline V gene has CDR1 MGHRA and CDR2 YSYEKL. The CDR3 contains 18 residues. The J segment lost 0 bases and the V segment lost 5 bases, leaving 6 bases of the junction unmatched. This chain's CDR3 is CASSKGTSGNPNTGELFF. CDR3 DNA sequence: TGCGCCAGCAGCAAAGGGACTAGCGGGAACCCGAACACCGGGGAGCTGTTTTTT.

The chain employs TRBV20-1 and TRBJ1-4; 9 positions match TRBD1. This CDR3 region has 14 residues. V lost 2 bases and J lost 10; bases outside the gene matches: 8. Germline CDR1 is DFQATT and CDR2 is SNEGSKA (reference sequence). This chain's CDR3 is CSARFTGGSGKLFF. The CDR3 coding sequence is TGCAGTGCTAGATTTACAGGGGGCAGTGGAAAACTGTTTTTT.